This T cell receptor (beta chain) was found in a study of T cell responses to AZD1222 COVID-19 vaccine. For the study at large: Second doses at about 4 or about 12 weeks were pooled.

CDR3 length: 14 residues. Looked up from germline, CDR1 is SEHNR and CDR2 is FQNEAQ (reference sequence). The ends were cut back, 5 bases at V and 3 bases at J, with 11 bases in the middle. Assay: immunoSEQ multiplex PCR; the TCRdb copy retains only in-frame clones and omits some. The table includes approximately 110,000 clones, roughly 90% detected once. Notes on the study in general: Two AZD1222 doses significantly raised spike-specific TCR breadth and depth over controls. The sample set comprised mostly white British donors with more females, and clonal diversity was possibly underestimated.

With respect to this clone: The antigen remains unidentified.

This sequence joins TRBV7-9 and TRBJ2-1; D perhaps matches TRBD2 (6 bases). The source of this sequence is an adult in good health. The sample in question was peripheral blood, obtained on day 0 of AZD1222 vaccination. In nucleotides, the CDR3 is TGTGCCAGCAGCCCTAGCGCCAGCTACAATGAGCAGTTCTTC. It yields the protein CASSPSASYNEQFF.